This TCR beta chain was obtained from a study of post-analysis software for immune sequencing data. On the study more broadly: Disease trajectories encompassed relapsing-remitting, secondary progressive and progressive-relapsing multiple sclerosis.

Per the germline V gene, CDR1 is SGHTA and CDR2 is FQGNSA. The CDR3 is 12 amino acids. Trimming shortened V by 2 bases and J by 13 bases, and 12 bases separated the two germline ends. Regarding the study as a whole: Strong co-clustering by F measure was seen for same-batch samples. Controls significantly exceeded multiple sclerosis patients in normalized Chao1 diversity.

cDNA libraries for TCR beta contained unique molecular identifiers. There were about 0.95 to 11 million T cells, and about 540,000 cDNA molecules came from them. TCRdb itself ran the PCR reads through MiXCR, one entry per CDR3 protein. Of 150,000 or so distinct CDR3 sequences in the sample, about 36% are singletons; the top ten hold roughly 28%. As regards this clonotype: Its specificity is not known.

The gene calls are TRBV7-2 and TRBJ2-4; D not resolved. The clonotype comes from a girl aged 5-17 years with multiple sclerosis. The starting material was blood, obtained after autologous hematopoietic stem cell transplantation. The CDR3 spells CASSLTKGQQYF. Written as DNA, the CDR3 is TGTGCCAGCAGCTTAACGAAAGGGCAGCAGTACTTC.